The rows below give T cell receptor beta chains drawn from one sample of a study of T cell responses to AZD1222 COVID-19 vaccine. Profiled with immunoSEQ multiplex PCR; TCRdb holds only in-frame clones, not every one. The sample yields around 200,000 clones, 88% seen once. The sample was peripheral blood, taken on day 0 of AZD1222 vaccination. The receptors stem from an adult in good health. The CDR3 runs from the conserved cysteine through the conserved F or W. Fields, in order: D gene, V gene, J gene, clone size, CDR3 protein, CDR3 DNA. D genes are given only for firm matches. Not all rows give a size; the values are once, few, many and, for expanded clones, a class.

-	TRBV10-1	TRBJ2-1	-	CASSENWETGQFF	TGCGCCAGCAGTGAGAATTGGGAGACGGGGCAGTTCTTC
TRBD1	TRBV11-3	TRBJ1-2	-	CASSSRTGYELTF	TGTGCCAGCAGCTCTCGGACAGGGTATGAGCTCACCTTC
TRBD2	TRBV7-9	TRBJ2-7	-	CASSLKTSGRRGALYEQYF	TGTGCCAGCAGCTTAAAGACTAGCGGGAGGCGGGGGGCGCTCTACGAGCAGTACTTC
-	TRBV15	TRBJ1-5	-	CATSREKMAGTGNQPQHF	TGTGCCACCAGCAGAGAAAAAATGGCAGGGACCGGCAATCAGCCCCAGCATTTT
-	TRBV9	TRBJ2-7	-	CASSVAGSYEQYF	TGTGCCAGCAGCGTAGCCGGGTCCTACGAGCAGTACTTC
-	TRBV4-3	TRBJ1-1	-	CASSQDIAALNTEAFF	TGCGCCAGCAGCCAAGATATTGCAGCCCTGAACACTGAAGCTTTCTTT
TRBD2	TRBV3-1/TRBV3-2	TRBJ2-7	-	CASSQGIAGAPYEQYF	TGTGCCAGCAGCCAAGGTATAGCGGGGGCGCCCTACGAGCAGTACTTC
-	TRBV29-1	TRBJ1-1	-	CSALRANTEAFF	TGCAGCGCCCTTCGAGCGAACACTGAAGCTTTCTTT
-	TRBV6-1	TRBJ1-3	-	CASSERQAHSGNTIYF	TGTGCCAGCAGTGAAAGGCAGGCCCACTCTGGAAACACCATATATTTT
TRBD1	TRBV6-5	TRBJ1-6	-	CASGQGAYNSPLHF	TGTGCCAGCGGACAGGGGGCCTATAATTCACCCCTCCACTTT
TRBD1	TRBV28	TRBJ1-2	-	CASSLTGWNGYTF	TGTGCCAGCAGTTTGACAGGGTGGAATGGCTACACCTTC
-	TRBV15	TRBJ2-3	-	CATSRDRARADTQYF	TGTGCCACCAGCAGAGATCGAGCGAGGGCAGATACGCAGTATTTT
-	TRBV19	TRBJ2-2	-	CASSPRDSLNGELFF	TGTGCCAGTAGTCCCCGGGACTCCTTAAACGGGGAGCTGTTTTTT
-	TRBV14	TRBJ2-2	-	CASSPTPHGPSNTGELFF	TGTGCCAGCAGCCCGACTCCACACGGACCTTCGAACACCGGGGAGCTGTTTTTT
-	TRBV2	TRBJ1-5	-	CASSDGDQHF	TGTGCCAGCAGTGATGGGGACCAGCATTTT
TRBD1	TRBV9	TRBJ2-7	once	CASSPTGTGREQYF	TGTGCCAGCAGCCCCACCGGGACAGGGCGCGAGCAGTACTTC
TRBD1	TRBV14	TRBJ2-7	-	CASSFGQGIPYEQYF	TGTGCCAGCAGCTTCGGACAGGGTATCCCCTACGAGCAGTACTTC
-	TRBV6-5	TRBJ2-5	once	CASRRQETQYF	TGTGCCAGCAGGCGACAAGAGACCCAGTACTTC
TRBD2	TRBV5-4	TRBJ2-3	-	CASSLGLAGAAGTDTQYF	TGTGCCAGCAGCTTAGGACTAGCGGGCGCCGCGGGCACAGATACGCAGTATTTT
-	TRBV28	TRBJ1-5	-	CASSDRFGPQHF	TGTGCCAGCAGTGACCGCTTCGGGCCCCAGCATTTT
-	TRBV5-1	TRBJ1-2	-	CASSSDSTNYGYTF	TGCGCCAGCAGCTCGGACAGCACTAACTATGGCTACACCTTC
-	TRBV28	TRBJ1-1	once	CASSLNGYEAFF	TGTGCCAGCAGTTTAAATGGCTACGAAGCTTTCTTT
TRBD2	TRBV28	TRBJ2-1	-	CASSFSGLAHNEQFF	TGTGCCAGCAGTTTCTCGGGACTAGCCCACAATGAGCAGTTCTTC
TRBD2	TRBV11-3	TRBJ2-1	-	CASSLEVGIKRGEQFF	TGTGCCAGCAGCTTAGAAGTGGGCATAAAGCGGGGTGAGCAGTTCTTC
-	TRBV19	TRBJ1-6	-	CASSPINSPLHF	TGTGCCAGTAGTCCCATAAATTCACCCCTCCACTTT
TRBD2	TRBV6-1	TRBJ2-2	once	CASSKGWTSGVPGELFF	TGTGCCAGCAGTAAAGGCTGGACTAGCGGAGTTCCCGGGGAGCTGTTTTTT
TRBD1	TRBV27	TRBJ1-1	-	CASSLGQGAGAFF	TGTGCCAGCAGCCTAGGACAGGGGGCTGGAGCTTTCTTT
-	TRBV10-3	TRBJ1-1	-	CAISIGNGAFF	TGTGCCATCAGTATAGGGAACGGGGCTTTCTTT
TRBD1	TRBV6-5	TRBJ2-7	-	CASSSTGQGKGEEQYF	TGTGCCAGCAGTTCCACGGGACAGGGGAAAGGAGAAGAGCAGTACTTC
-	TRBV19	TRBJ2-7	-	CASSLTDSLNPHEQYF	TGTGCCAGTAGTCTAACCGACAGTCTAAATCCCCACGAGCAGTACTTC
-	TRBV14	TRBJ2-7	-	CASSRSPTLYEQYF	TGTGCCAGCAGCCGATCACCGACCCTCTACGAGCAGTACTTC
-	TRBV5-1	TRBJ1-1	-	CASSLATVSEAFF	TGCGCCAGCAGCTTGGCCACAGTCTCTGAAGCTTTCTTT
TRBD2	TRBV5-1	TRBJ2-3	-	CASSTLADTDTQYF	TGCGCCAGCAGCACACTAGCGGACACAGATACGCAGTATTTT
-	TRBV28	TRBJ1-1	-	CASRSGTMNTEAFF	TGTGCCAGCAGATCAGGGACCATGAACACTGAAGCTTTCTTT
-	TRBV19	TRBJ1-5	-	CASSTGLWMQSNQPQHF	TGTGCCAGTAGTACAGGACTGTGGATGCAGAGCAATCAGCCCCAGCATTTT
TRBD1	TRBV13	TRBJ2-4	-	CASQKQGYIQYF	TGTGCCAGCCAGAAACAGGGGTACATTCAGTACTTC
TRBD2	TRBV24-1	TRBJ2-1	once	CATSDFRSGRANEQFF	TGTGCCACCAGTGACTTCCGTAGCGGGAGGGCTAATGAGCAGTTCTTC
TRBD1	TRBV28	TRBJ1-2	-	CASRDRDRALLGYTF	TGTGCCAGCAGAGACAGGGACAGGGCTTTGCTTGGCTACACCTTC
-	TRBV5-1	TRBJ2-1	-	CASSLDGGYNEQFF	TGCGCCAGCAGCTTGGATGGGGGATACAATGAGCAGTTCTTC
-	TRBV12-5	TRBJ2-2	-	CASGLAPSSGELFF	TGTGCTAGTGGTTTGGCTCCCTCCTCCGGGGAGCTGTTTTTT
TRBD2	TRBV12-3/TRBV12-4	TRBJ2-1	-	CASSGLAGNEQFF	TGTGCCAGCAGCGGACTAGCGGGAAATGAGCAGTTCTTC
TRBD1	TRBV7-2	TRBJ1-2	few	CASSLAQGQGYGYTF	TGTGCCAGCAGCTTAGCTCAGGGACAGGGCTATGGCTACACCTTC
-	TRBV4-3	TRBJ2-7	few	CASSPMYPTYEQYF	TGCGCCAGCAGCCCTATGTATCCGACCTACGAGCAGTACTTC
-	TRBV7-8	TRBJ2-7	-	CASSLKLRDRGWVMHEQYF	TGTGCCAGCAGCCTTAAACTTAGGGATAGAGGGTGGGTAATGCACGAGCAGTACTTC
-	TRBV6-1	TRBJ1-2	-	CASSEGGAGPRGYGYTF	TGTGCCAGCAGTGAGGGCGGGGCGGGGCCCCGCGGCTATGGCTACACCTTC
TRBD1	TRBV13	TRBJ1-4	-	CASSLQGVSEKLFF	TGTGCCAGCAGCTTACAGGGGGTGAGTGAAAAACTGTTTTTT
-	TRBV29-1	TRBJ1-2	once	CSVGREGGYTF	TGCAGCGTTGGGCGAGAGGGGGGCTACACCTTC